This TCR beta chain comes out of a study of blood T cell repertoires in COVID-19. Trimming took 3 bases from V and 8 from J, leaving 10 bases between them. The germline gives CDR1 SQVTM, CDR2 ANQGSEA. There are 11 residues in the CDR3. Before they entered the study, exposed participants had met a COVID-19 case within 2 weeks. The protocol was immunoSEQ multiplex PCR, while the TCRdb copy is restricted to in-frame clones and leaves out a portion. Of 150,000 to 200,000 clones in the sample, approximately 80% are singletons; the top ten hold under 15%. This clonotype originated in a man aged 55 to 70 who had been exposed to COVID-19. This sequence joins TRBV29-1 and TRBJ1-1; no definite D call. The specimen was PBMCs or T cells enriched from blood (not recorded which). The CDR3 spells CSVDWESEAFF. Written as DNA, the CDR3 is TGCAGCGTTGACTGGGAGTCCGAAGCTTTCTTT.